This T cell receptor (beta chain) is drawn from a study of blood T cell repertoires in COVID-19. The table lists this clone with a count of one. CDR3 size: 15 residues. With 4 bases clipped from V and 2 bases from J, the junction kept 2 bases outside the gene matches. From germline, CDR1 is SGHDN and CDR2 FVKESK. Authors' analysis steps: Using reference gene primer amplification, nucleated cell counts were estimated. Assay used: immunoSEQ multiplex PCR; TCRdb lists only in-frame clones, some missing. V and J calls plus clone size are reproduced from that table; the DNA served to infer D and trimming. The repertoire has 58,000 or so clones, about 79% of them found once; the top ten carry approximately 4.9%.

The sequence derives from a human donor in a cohort sampled during active COVID-19. The sample taken for sequencing was peripheral blood. The gene calls are TRBV14 and TRBJ2-7; 13 bases are a match to TRBD2. CDR3 residues: CASSRGLAGTYEQYF. The CDR3 DNA reads TGTGCCAGCAGCCGGGGACTAGCGGGAACCTACGAGCAGTACTTC.